One sample yielded the 31 T cell receptor beta chains listed below, sequenced in a study of shared clonotypes between healthy human individuals. Repertoires were generated with immunoSEQ multiplex PCR, while TCRdb's copy carries only in-frame clones and drops some. This sample yields 2,500,000 or so clones, of which 80% to 95% are seen a single time; roughly 0.39% belongs to the top ten. Sequenced: naive CD4+ T cells from PBMCs. Subset given: CD45RA+ positively selected. The receptors shown here come from a man aged 18-30 years in good health. Some clones in this sample may be carry-over from other donors' samples.

The chain has TRBV27 and TRBJ1-5; the D is unclear. V lost 5 bases, J lost 2 bases, and 10 bases lay in between. The CDR3 is 14 amino acids. Germline CDR1 reads MNHEY; CDR2 reads SMNVEV (reference sequence). The CDR3 DNA follows: TGTGCCAGCAGTCGATTTGGGGGCAATCAGCCCCAGCATTTT. Translated, it gives CASSRFGGNQPQHF.

The chain uses TRBV18 and TRBJ2-1, with D uncertain. CDR1 KGHSH and CDR2 LQKENI come from the germline V gene. Trimming stripped 2 bases from V and 7 bases from J, with 9 bases between. CDR3 length: 13 amino acids. CDR3 DNA: TGTGCCAGCTCACCAACGACGGCTAATGAGCAGTTCTTC. Its protein product is CASSPTTANEQFF. Drawing the rest from reference TRBV18 and TRBJ2-1, the complete variable domain is NAGVMQNPRHLVRRRGQEARLRCSPMKGHSHVYWYRQLPEEGLKFMVYLQKENIIDESGMPKERFSAEFPKEGPSILRIQQVVRGDSAAYFCASSPTTANEQFFGPGTRLTVL.

This clone came up a few times. The genes are TRBV30 and TRBJ1-5; 9 nucleotides align to TRBD1. Germline V CDR1 and CDR2: GTSNPN, SVGIG (reference sequence). J lost 5 bases, V lost 3 bases, and 5 bases had no gene match. The CDR3 is 14 residues long. CDR3 sequence (DNA): TGTGCCTGGAGCGGGACAGGGCGATATCAGCCCCAGCATTTT. Translation gives CAWSGTGRYQPQHF.

On this clone: Different DNA sequences within this sample yield the same CDR3. The chain carries TRBV28 and TRBJ2-7, with TRBD1 matching over 9 bases. Germline V CDR1 and CDR2: MDHEN, SYDVKM. The CDR3 loop spans 14 amino acids. After removal of 6 bases from V and 1 base from J, the junction contained 4 bases not matched to a gene. In nucleotides, the CDR3 is TGTGCCAGCAGCCGACAGGGGGGTTCCTACGAGCAGTACTTC. It is translated as CASSRQGGSYEQYF.

The DNA of the CDR3 is TGTGCCAGCAGCCTACAGGGGGCTGGGCAAGAGACCCAGTACTTC. Translating gives CASSLQGAGQETQYF. The rearrangement uses TRBV5-4 and TRBJ2-5, with 9 bases aligning to TRBD1. CDR1 is SGHNT and CDR2 is YYREEE in the germline V gene (reference sequence). This CDR3 comprises 15 residues. V shed 4 bases, J shed 2 bases, and the junction held 6 bases outside the gene matches.

CDR3 protein: CASSVLPGADEQYF. The CDR3 coding sequence is TGTGCCAGCAGCGTACTACCGGGAGCGGACGAGCAGTACTTC. The rearrangement uses TRBV9 and TRBJ2-7; D perhaps matches TRBD2 (6 bases). Trimming cost V 1 base and J 5 bases, with 13 bases left between them. The CDR3 covers 14 residues. Germline V lookup: CDR1 SGDLS, CDR2 YYNGEE.

This chain connects TRBV7-3 to TRBJ2-1, with 9 bases identical to TRBD2. The germline CDR1 and CDR2 sequences are SGHTA and FQGTGA. Trimming cost V 1 base and J 4 bases; bases outside gene matches: 5. This CDR3 comprises 16 residues. CDR3 DNA sequence: TGTGCCAGCAGCTTAATAGGTAGCGGGAGATACAATGAGCAGTTCTTC. Translation gives CASSLIGSGRYNEQFF. The variable domain in full, completed from reference TRBV7-3 and TRBJ2-1, reads GAGVSQTPSNKVTEKGKYVELRCDPISGHTALYWYRQSLGQGPEFLIYFQGTGAADDSGLPNDRFFAVRPEGSVSTLKIQRTERGDSAVYLCASSLIGSGRYNEQFFGPGTRLTVL.

The rearrangement uses TRBV11-2 and TRBJ2-2, with D possibly TRBD1 on 6 matching bases. Between the trimmed V and J ends, which lost 7 bases and 0 bases, there was a span of 12 bases. The CDR3 extends over 15 amino acids. Germline lookup yields CDR1 SGHAT and CDR2 FQNNGV. In DNA form, the CDR3 reads TGTGCCAGCATGTTTGGACAGACGAACACCGGGGAGCTGTTTTTT. It specifies CASMFGQTNTGELFF.

The chain employs TRBV27 and TRBJ2-5; 10 bases align to TRBD2. The CDR3 runs to 16 residues. V lost 5 bases and J lost 2; bases outside the gene matches: 8. Germline V gene data show CDR1 as MNHEY and CDR2 as SMNVEV (reference sequence). The CDR3 coding sequence is TGTGCCAGCAGTCTGAGACAGACTAGCGGGCAAGAGACCCAGTACTTC. The encoded protein is CASSLRQTSGQETQYF.

The chain links TRBV28 to TRBJ1-5, with D uncertain. The CDR3 has 14 amino acids. Trimming took off 5 bases at V and 1 base at J, with 9 bases between the two ends. Germline-derived CDR1 and CDR2 are MDHEN and SYDVKM. The CDR3 bases are TGTGCCAGCAGTCCCAGTGTCAGCAATCAGCCCCAGCATTTT. Encoded protein: CASSPSVSNQPQHF.

The CDR3 is CASSLGTGGMERHF. In nucleotides, the CDR3 is TGCGCCAGCAGCTTGGGAACAGGGGGCATGGAACGCCACTTT. The chain joins TRBV5-1 to TRBJ1-6; TRBD1 aligns across 9 bases. With 0 bases clipped from V and 18 bases from J, the junction kept 10 bases outside the gene matches. CDR3 length: 14 amino acids. CDR1 is SGHRS and CDR2 is YFSETQ in the germline V gene. The whole variable domain, filled in from reference TRBV5-1 and TRBJ1-6, reads KAGVTQTPRYLIKTRGQQVTLSCSPISGHRSVSWYQQTPGQGLQFLFEYFSETQRNKGNFPGRFSGRQFSNSRSEMNVSTLELGDSALYLCASSLGTGGMERHFGNGTRLTVT.

V gene TRBV18 combines with J gene TRBJ1-5, with 7 bases fitting TRBD1. This CDR3 is 15 amino acids long. V dropped 3 bases and J dropped 4; count of bases not matched to a gene: 6. The germline V gene has CDR1 KGHSH and CDR2 LQKENI. The CDR3 protein is CASSPVTGVNQPQHF. The CDR3 coding sequence is TGTGCCAGCTCACCGGTAACAGGGGTAAATCAGCCCCAGCATTTT.

This rearrangement joins TRBV9 to TRBJ2-7, with TRBD2 as a possible D gene (6 bases). Trimming left V 3 bases short and J 3 bases short, with 16 bases between. Germline V lookup: CDR1 SGDLS, CDR2 YYNGEE. This CDR3 has 15 residues. The DNA of the CDR3 is TGTGCCAGCAGCGCCGGGGGAGCGGCTGTCTACGAGCAGTACTTC. Protein sequence: CASSAGGAAVYEQYF.

V and J are TRBV4-3 and TRBJ2-3, with D unresolved. This CDR3 comprises 14 residues. V was shortened by 4 bases and J by 4 bases, with 12 bases between the two germline ends. The germline CDR1 and CDR2 sequences are LGHNA and YSLEER. The CDR3 region is CASSRQSPPDTQYF. The CDR3 nucleotides read TGCGCCAGCAGCCGTCAGAGCCCCCCAGATACGCAGTATTTT.

J is TRBJ2-5 and V is TRBV7-9; no firm D call. The DNA end is a closer match to TRBJ2-7, so the J assignment may be wrong. In germline, CDR1 is SEHNR, CDR2 FQNEAQ (reference sequence). CDR3 size: 15 residues. The CDR3 bases are TGTGCCAGCAGCTCCAACACTTATAGATCCTACGAGCAGTACTTC. Amino acids: CASSSNTYRSYEQYF.

This clone appeared once. The chain carries TRBV29-1 and TRBJ1-4; a weak D match, TRBD1 (5 bases). Germline assignment: CDR1 SQVTM and CDR2 ANQGSEA. The CDR3 totals 12 residues. The V end was cut by 7 bases, the J end by 5 bases, with 11 bases between. CDR3 in DNA: TGCAGCGGATGGGGGGAGAATGAAAAACTGTTTTTT. Its translation: CSGWGENEKLFF.

The V call is TRBV29-1, the J call TRBJ1-1; D remains ambiguous. The CDR3 spans 13 residues. Trimming stripped 6 bases from V and 1 base from J, with 12 bases between. Germline loops: CDR1 SQVTM, CDR2 ANQGSEA. CDR3 region: CSVALTENTEAFF. As DNA, the CDR3 is TGCAGCGTCGCATTGACGGAGAACACTGAAGCTTTCTTT.

The CDR3 DNA reads as TGTGCCAGCAGCCTGCGGATTTGGACAGATACGCAGTATTTT. Protein product: CASSLRIWTDTQYF. The chain joins TRBV14 to TRBJ2-3, with unresolved D. This CDR3 is built from 14 residues. In germline, CDR1 is SGHDN, CDR2 FVKESK. The V end lost 4 bases, the J end lost 3 bases, and 11 bases lay between the germline ends.

The CDR3: CASSSGSPPMGKQYF. CDR3 bases: TGTGCCAGCAGTTCCGGGAGTCCTCCCATGGGGAAGCAGTACTTC. The V gene is TRBV27, the J gene TRBJ2-7; tentatively, D is TRBD2 (6 bases). The germline V gene encodes CDR1 MNHEY and CDR2 SMNVEV (reference sequence). The ends were cut back, 4 bases at V and 8 bases at J, with 21 bases in the middle. The CDR3 loop spans 15 amino acids.

This rearrangement joins TRBV28 to TRBJ2-7; D is uncertain. Germline V gene lookup returns CDR1 MDHEN and CDR2 SYDVKM. The V and J ends lost 2 bases and 2 bases respectively, with 10 bases between them. This CDR3 has 14 residues. CDR3 nucleotides: TGTGCCAGCAGTTTACAAGACGTGACCTACGAGCAGTACTTC. Translating it yields CASSLQDVTYEQYF. Full variable domain (outside the CDR3, taken from reference TRBV28 and TRBJ2-7): DVKVTQSSRYLVKRTGEKVFLECVQDMDHENMFWYRQDPGLGLRLIYFSYDVKMKEKGDIPEGYSVSREKKERFSLILESASTNQTSMYLCASSLQDVTYEQYFGPGTRLTVT.

V is TRBV19 and J is TRBJ2-1, with D possibly TRBD1 on 5 matching bases. Trimming took off 8 bases at V and 5 bases at J, with 13 bases between the two ends. The CDR3 length is 13 residues. Looked up from germline, CDR1 is LNHDA and CDR2 is SQIVND (reference sequence). CDR3 loop: CASGASLDNEQFF. The CDR3 bases are TGTGCCAGTGGGGCGAGTTTGGACAATGAGCAGTTCTTC.

The chain is built from TRBV5-1 and TRBJ1-5; D remains unclear. The germline V and J ends were trimmed by 0 bases and 6 bases, with 10 bases remaining between them. The CDR3 spans 14 residues. CDR1 is SGHRS, CDR2 YFSETQ, per germline. CDR3: CASSLGGNSQPQHF. The CDR3 region has the DNA TGCGCCAGCAGCTTGGGTGGGAACAGTCAGCCCCAGCATTTT.

The rearrangement links TRBV7-2 to TRBJ1-2; TRBD1 matches 7 bases. The CDR3 is 14 residues long. Germline lookup yields CDR1 SGHTA and CDR2 FQGNSA. After removal of 5 bases from V and 3 bases from J, the junction contained 6 bases not matched to a gene. CDR3 in amino acids: CASSPTGFDYGYTF. The CDR3 region has the DNA TGTGCCAGCAGCCCGACAGGGTTTGACTATGGCTACACCTTC.

For this clone: Other DNA sequences in the same sample also yield this CDR3. The rearrangement uses TRBV28 and TRBJ2-7, with a tentative D call TRBD2 (5 bases). The CDR3 runs 12 residues. The germline gives CDR1 MDHEN, CDR2 SYDVKM. V lost 3 bases and J lost 4, with 7 bases in between. The CDR3 DNA sequence: TGTGCCAGCAGTTTGGGAGTATACGAGCAGTACTTC. It specifies CASSLGVYEQYF.

As for this clone: Other nucleotide sequences from this sample produce the same CDR3. The genes are TRBV7-9 and TRBJ2-7; 11 bases map to TRBD2. This CDR3 spans 15 amino acids. V lost 4 bases and J lost 0; bases outside the gene matches: 2. Germline loops: CDR1 SEHNR, CDR2 FQNEAQ (reference sequence). CDR3 amino acids: CASSSTSGSSYEQYF. The CDR3 DNA reads TGTGCCAGCAGCTCAACTAGCGGGAGCTCCTACGAGCAGTACTTC.

V gene TRBV5-1 combines with J gene TRBJ1-5; tentatively, D is TRBD1 (5 bases). Germline V lookup: CDR1 SGHRS, CDR2 YFSETQ. CDR3 length equals 14 residues. Between the trimmed V and J ends, which lost 5 bases and 3 bases, there was a span of 12 bases. The CDR3 is CASRQAPNNQPQHF. The CDR3 DNA follows: TGCGCCAGCAGACAGGCACCGAACAATCAGCCCCAGCATTTT.

The chain combines TRBV6-5 with TRBJ2-5; no firm D call. The J call may not be correct, given that the DNA end is closer to TRBJ2-7. The length of the CDR3 is 13 residues. Germline CDR1 MNHEY, CDR2 SVGAGI. This chain's CDR3 is CASSYSPEYEQYF. The DNA for the CDR3 is TGTGCCAGCAGTTACTCCCCGGAGTACGAGCAGTACTTC.

This clone was recorded once. CDR3 DNA: TGTGCCAGCAGAGACGACGGAGGGGCTGCTTGGAAGCCCCAGCATTTT. Its protein is CASRDDGGAAWKPQHF. This rearrangement joins TRBV28 to TRBJ1-5, with D perhaps TRBD1 (5 bases). Trimming stripped 6 bases from V and 8 bases from J, with 23 bases between. This CDR3 is built from 16 residues. Germline V gene data show CDR1 as MDHEN and CDR2 as SYDVKM.

This chain joins TRBV9 and TRBJ2-1; maybe TRBD2 (6 bases). Trimming left V 4 bases short and J 0 bases short, with 14 bases between. The CDR3 consists of 16 residues. Germline V CDR1 and CDR2: SGDLS, YYNGEE. CDR3 loop: CASSSRGISSYNEQFF. The CDR3, as DNA: TGTGCCAGCAGCTCCCGGGGGATCAGCTCCTACAATGAGCAGTTCTTC.

This clone was seen only a few times. Other DNA sequences in this specimen translate into the identical CDR3. The chain recombines TRBV20-1 with TRBJ2-7; D gene ambiguous. Trimming pared 3 bases from V and 4 bases from J, leaving 4 bases between. The germline CDR1 and CDR2 sequences are DFQATT and SNEGSKA (reference sequence). CDR3 length: 10 residues. DNA for the CDR3: TGCAGTGCTAGGGGGTACGAGCAGTACTTC. Translated, it gives CSARGYEQYF.

The chain employs TRBV6-6 and TRBJ1-1; the match to TRBD1 covers 10 bases. Germline V gene lookup returns CDR1 MNHNY and CDR2 SVGAGI (reference sequence). This CDR3 contains 14 residues. Trimming cost V 2 bases and J 7 bases; bases outside gene matches: 4. This CDR3 is CASSYPGQGGEAFF. The CDR3 nucleotides are TGTGCCAGCAGTTACCCCGGACAGGGGGGTGAAGCTTTCTTT.